This T cell receptor beta chain was obtained from a study of blood T cells in healthy people across ages. General study results and limits: Higher naive T cell percentage went strongly together with higher TCR beta diversity. Fewer expanded clones and more diversity marked long-lived versus aged donors.

On this clonotype: Its antigen is still unknown.

The CDR3 is 13 amino acids. Looked up from germline, CDR1 is SQVTM and CDR2 is ANQGSEA. The germline V and J ends were trimmed by 6 bases and 6 bases, with 18 bases remaining between them. The authors ran a second PCR of roughly 6 to 11 cycles using a sample-barcoded 5' primer and a J-beta primer mix. A single record per CDR3 protein comes from TCRdb applying MiXCR to the 5' RACE reads. The table includes hundreds of thousands of distinct CDR3 sequences, approximately 52% detected once. The rearrangement uses TRBV29-1 and TRBJ2-7, with D perhaps assigned TRBD1 or TRBD2 (5 bases each). The sequencing sample was made of blood. This sequence was found in a woman of 80 years or more in good health. The CDR3 spells CSVLRDAGGEQYF. Written as DNA, the CDR3 is TGCAGCGTACTCCGGGACGCAGGAGGCGAGCAGTACTTC.